These 29 T cell receptor beta chains came from one sample sequenced in a study of blood T cell repertoires in COVID-19. Assay: immunoSEQ multiplex PCR; the TCRdb copy retains only in-frame clones and omits some. Of 60,000 or so clones listed, about four fifths are singletons. What was sequenced was peripheral blood. Receptors originate from a woman of 80 years or more with acute or convalescent COVID-19.

V is TRBV6-1 and J is TRBJ1-2; 7 nucleotides align to TRBD1. This CDR3 region has 13 residues. V shed 2 bases and J 4 bases; nucleotides not matched to a gene: 1. Looked up from germline, CDR1 is MNHNS and CDR2 is SASEGT. In DNA form, the CDR3 reads TGTGCCAGCAGTGAAACAGGGGTCTATGGCTACACCTTC. As protein: CASSETGVYGYTF.

The J gene is TRBJ1-5, the V gene TRBV7-8; D perhaps matches TRBD1 (5 bases). Trimming stripped 2 bases from V and 2 bases from J, with 13 bases between. This CDR3 has 16 residues. CDR1 SGHVS and CDR2 FQNEAQ come from the germline V gene. In DNA, the CDR3 is TGTGCCAGCAGCTTATTTGGGGCCGCGGGCAATCAGCCCCAGCATTTT. Protein sequence: CASSLFGAAGNQPQHF.

The chain recombines TRBV6-5 with TRBJ1-5; perhaps TRBD1 as D (5 bases). The CDR3 extends over 14 amino acids. Trimming removed 4 bases from V and 2 bases from J, with 9 bases in between. CDR1 is MNHEY, CDR2 SVGAGI, per germline. CDR3 residues: CASSSQGGNQPQHF. CDR3 bases: TGTGCCAGCAGTTCGCAGGGTGGCAATCAGCCCCAGCATTTT.

This chain joins TRBV9 and TRBJ2-1, with D possibly being TRBD1 (5 bases). Germline V gene data show CDR1 as SGDLS and CDR2 as YYNGEE. CDR3 length: 15 residues. Trimming left V 3 bases short and J 0 bases short, with 10 bases between. The CDR3 sequence is CASSGRRGSYNEQFF. The CDR3 nucleotides read TGTGCCAGCAGCGGTCGAAGGGGCTCCTACAATGAGCAGTTCTTC.

This sequence joins TRBV28 and TRBJ1-2, with TRBD1 matching over 8 bases. J gave up 6 bases and V 2 bases, and 8 bases lay outside the gene matches. This CDR3 contains 15 residues. CDR1 and CDR2 (germline): MDHEN, SYDVKM. The CDR3 DNA reads TGTGCCAGCAGTTTAATCGTCACAGGGGGGGATGGCTACACCTTC. Translation: CASSLIVTGGDGYTF.

This chain connects TRBV19 to TRBJ2-3; D gene unclear. V was pared by 5 bases and J by 0 bases, with 9 bases between. This CDR3 comprises 14 residues. CDR1 is LNHDA and CDR2 is SQIVND in the germline V gene (reference sequence). The CDR3 protein is CASSFWRSTDTQYF. CDR3 DNA: TGTGCCAGTAGTTTTTGGCGGAGCACAGATACGCAGTATTTT.

The sample holds one count of this clone. The rearrangement uses TRBV9 and TRBJ2-1; tentatively, D is TRBD2 (7 bases). V was clipped by 0 bases and J by 4 bases, with 11 bases between them. The germline CDR1 and CDR2 sequences are SGDLS and YYNGEE. This CDR3 is built from 15 residues. The CDR3 protein is CASSVGGGEYNEQFF. CDR3 bases: TGTGCCAGCAGCGTAGGAGGGGGGGAGTACAATGAGCAGTTCTTC.

The gene calls are TRBV19 and TRBJ2-2, with a weak D call TRBD2 (5 bases). V lost 7 bases and J 6 bases, leaving 18 bases between the germline ends. The CDR3 consists of 15 residues. Per the germline V gene, CDR1 is LNHDA and CDR2 is SQIVND (reference sequence). Written as DNA, the CDR3 is TGTGCCAGTAAGGGAGCCCGGGTGGGCTCCGGGGAGCTGTTTTTT. As protein: CASKGARVGSGELFF.

The chain carries TRBV7-6 and TRBJ1-2, with TRBD1 matching over 10 bases. The junction had 10 bases not matched to a gene; V was cut back by 5 bases and J by 4 bases. This CDR3 has 16 residues. The V gene's germline CDR1 is SGHVS and CDR2 FNYEAQ. The CDR3: CASSQGTGEKGYGYTF. DNA for the CDR3: TGTGCCAGCAGCCAGGGGACAGGGGAAAAGGGCTATGGCTACACCTTC.

The chain employs TRBV7-9 and TRBJ1-3; D is unclear. The germline CDR1 and CDR2 sequences are SEHNR and FQNEAQ (reference sequence). V shed 4 bases and J shed 4 bases, with 14 bases lying between them. This CDR3 has 15 amino acids. DNA of the CDR3: TGTGCCAGCAGCTCTCTTCGGGGTGCCGGAAACACCATATATTTT. This codes for CASSSLRGAGNTIYF.

The rearrangement links TRBV7-8 to TRBJ1-4; 9 positions agree with TRBD1. Germline CDR1 reads SGHVS; CDR2 reads FQNEAQ. The V gene end was trimmed by 5 bases and the J gene end by 3 bases; junction bases not matched to a gene: 10. The CDR3 has 17 residues. CDR3 nucleotides: TGTGCCAGCAGCCGACAGGGGGTGGCTGCGGCTAATGAAAAACTGTTTTTT. Residues: CASSRQGVAAANEKLFF.

The chain carries TRBV27 and TRBJ2-3; 12 bases line up with TRBD1. The CDR3 has 21 residues. Germline CDR1 is MNHEY and CDR2 is SMNVEV (reference sequence). J lost 2 bases, V lost 0 bases, and 15 bases had no gene match. CDR3 coding DNA: TGTGCCAGCAGTTTATCCGGGACAGGGGGCCTAGCGGGTGGGGACACAGATACGCAGTATTTT. It specifies CASSLSGTGGLAGGDTDTQYF.

The chain combines TRBV28 with TRBJ2-1; the match to TRBD2 covers 8 bases. The V segment lost 1 base and the J segment 14 bases; nucleotides outside the gene matches: 4. Germline V gene sequence: CDR1 MDHEN, CDR2 SYDVKM. CDR3 length: 12 amino acids. The CDR3 region is CASSLLTGGKFF. CDR3 nucleotide sequence: TGTGCCAGCAGTTTATTAACGGGAGGGAAGTTCTTC.

This clone was counted only a few times. The chain joins TRBV19 to TRBJ2-2; 7 nucleotides line up with TRBD2. The CDR3 is 13 residues long. The V gene end was trimmed by 10 bases and the J gene end by 3 bases; junction bases not matched to a gene: 5. Germline-derived CDR1 and CDR2 are LNHDA and SQIVND (reference sequence). DNA for the CDR3: TGTGCCACCCCTAGCGGCTACACCGGGGAGCTGTTTTTT. Translated: CATPSGYTGELFF.

The rearrangement uses TRBV6-6 and TRBJ2-7, with 7 bases lining up with TRBD1. Trimming at V came to 2 bases and at J to 3 bases, leaving 10 bases not matched to a gene. The CDR3 has 16 amino acids. Germline CDR1 and CDR2: MNHNY and SVGAGI (reference sequence). The CDR3 nucleotides read TGTGCCAGCAGTTACCCCACACAGGGGTCCAACTACGAGCAGTACTTC. The encoded protein is CASSYPTQGSNYEQYF.

V and J are TRBV5-6 and TRBJ2-2; D remains unclear. Per the germline V gene, CDR1 is SGHDT and CDR2 is YYEEEE. V was cut by 4 bases and J by 7 bases, with 17 bases left in between. This CDR3 contains 15 residues. CDR3 coding DNA: TGTGCCAGCAGCCCAACGGAGAGAATTCACGGGGAGCTGTTTTTT. The encoded protein is CASSPTERIHGELFF.

J is TRBJ2-5 and V is TRBV6-5, with TRBD1 identical over 7 bases. This CDR3 contains 14 residues. With 5 bases clipped from V and 2 bases from J, the junction kept 5 bases outside the gene matches. Germline-derived CDR1 and CDR2 are MNHEY and SVGAGI. The CDR3 here is CASSLIRGQETQYF. As DNA, the CDR3 is TGTGCCAGCAGTCTAATCAGGGGGCAAGAGACCCAGTACTTC.

CDR3 sequence reads: CASSLDSLSGYTF. CDR3 in DNA: TGTGCCAGCAGCTTGGACAGCCTCTCGGGCTACACCTTC. The genes are TRBV5-6 and TRBJ1-2; D call uncertain. The CDR3 sequence is 13 residues long. The V and J ends lost 0 bases and 8 bases respectively, with 11 bases between them. In germline, CDR1 is SGHDT, CDR2 YYEEEE.

The chain is built from TRBV6-5 and TRBJ2-7; D unclear. Germline V gene sequence: CDR1 MNHEY, CDR2 SVGAGI. The CDR3 loop spans 15 amino acids. V was cut by 4 bases and J by 0 bases, with 13 bases left in between. Here the CDR3 DNA reads TGTGCCAGCAGTTTCTCGCAGGCGAGCTCCTACGAGCAGTACTTC. Its translation: CASSFSQASSYEQYF.

This clone was detected a few times. V usage is TRBV29-1 and J usage is TRBJ1-2, with 10 nucleotides matching TRBD1. From germline, CDR1 is SQVTM and CDR2 ANQGSEA. The J segment lost 7 bases and the V segment lost 4 bases, leaving 6 bases of the junction unmatched. The CDR3 length is 13 residues. CDR3 in amino acids: CSVAPGQGSGYTF. The CDR3 region has the DNA TGCAGCGTTGCACCGGGACAGGGGAGTGGCTACACCTTC.

The chain has TRBV6-6 and TRBJ2-7; D might be TRBD2 (6 bases). The V end was cut by 7 bases, the J end by 0 bases, with 13 bases between. The V gene's germline CDR1 is MNHNY and CDR2 SVGAGI (reference sequence). This CDR3 comprises 14 residues. The CDR3 DNA reads TGTGCCAGCAAGGGGCGGGGAGTCTCCTACGAGCAGTACTTC. It encodes CASKGRGVSYEQYF.

This chain links TRBV7-8 with TRBJ1-1; a weak D match, TRBD1 (6 bases). The germline V gene encodes CDR1 SGHVS and CDR2 FQNEAQ. Trimming stripped 2 bases from V and 4 bases from J, with 14 bases between. The CDR3 totals 15 residues. The CDR3 spells CASSLYKGGTTEAFF. The CDR3 DNA sequence: TGTGCCAGCAGCTTATATAAGGGGGGGACCACTGAAGCTTTCTTT.

This clone was detected a few times. The chain carries TRBV4-1 and TRBJ1-5; D is unresolved. V dropped 0 bases and J dropped 6 bases, with 12 bases sitting between them. This CDR3 has 15 residues. CDR1 is MGHRA and CDR2 is YSYEKL in the germline V gene. In DNA, the CDR3 is TGCGCCAGCAGCCAAGATATTCGGGGATCTCAGCCCCAGCATTTT. Its protein product is CASSQDIRGSQPQHF.

This clone was seen once. The J gene is TRBJ2-7, the V gene TRBV11-2; 9 bases line up with TRBD1. The CDR3 is 15 residues long. Trimming at V came to 4 bases and at J to 2 bases, leaving 6 bases not matched to a gene. CDR1 is SGHAT, CDR2 FQNNGV, per germline. For the CDR3, the DNA is TGTGCCAGCAGCTCAACCGGGACAGGGCCCTACGAGCAGTACTTC. It codes for CASSSTGTGPYEQYF.

The chain links TRBV23-1 to TRBJ2-2; TRBD1 matches 8 bases. TRBV23-1 is flagged as an ORF with uncertain function. This CDR3 comprises 16 residues. The V segment lost 2 bases and the J segment 2 bases; nucleotides outside the gene matches: 4. The CDR3 DNA sequence: TGCGCCAGCAGTCAACCCGACAGGGGAAACACCGGGGAGCTGTTTTTT. This translates into CASSQPDRGNTGELFF.

The chain combines TRBV11-3 with TRBJ2-7; 8 bases are a match to TRBD1. V lost 6 bases and J lost 4; bases outside the gene matches: 14. This CDR3 spans 16 amino acids. Germline CDR1 and CDR2: SGHNT and YENEEA. As DNA, the CDR3 is TGTGCCAGCAGTCCTCTCCTGGGACAGGACCTTTACGAGCAGTACTTC. It specifies CASSPLLGQDLYEQYF.

In this sample, this clone turned up once. DNA of the CDR3: TGTGCCAGCAGCTTAGGGCTCGGGGACAGCGGCACAGATACGCAGTATTTT. Residues: CASSLGLGDSGTDTQYF. The chain uses TRBV7-6 and TRBJ2-3; TRBD1 agrees at 7 bases. J lost 1 base, V lost 1 base, and 8 bases had no gene match. Germline V gene lookup returns CDR1 SGHVS and CDR2 FNYEAQ. The length of the CDR3 is 17 residues.

The V gene is TRBV2, the J gene TRBJ2-5, with D perhaps TRBD1 (5 bases). The CDR3 totals 16 residues. Germline lookup yields CDR1 SNHLY and CDR2 FYNNEI. Trimming shortened V by 7 bases and J by 1 base, and 19 bases separated the two germline ends. CDR3 sequence reads: CASIKLGRQTQETQYF. The DNA of the CDR3 is TGTGCCAGCATCAAGCTCGGCCGACAGACCCAAGAGACCCAGTACTTC.

This clone appeared a single time. This chain connects TRBV7-9 to TRBJ1-2; 8 bases are a match to TRBD1. Germline loops: CDR1 SEHNR, CDR2 FQNEAQ (reference sequence). The V segment lost 3 bases and the J segment 6 bases; nucleotides outside the gene matches: 6. The CDR3 totals 14 residues. The CDR3 DNA reads TGTGCCAGCAGCTTTTTGGACAGGGTCCATGGCTACACCTTC. Protein: CASSFLDRVHGYTF.